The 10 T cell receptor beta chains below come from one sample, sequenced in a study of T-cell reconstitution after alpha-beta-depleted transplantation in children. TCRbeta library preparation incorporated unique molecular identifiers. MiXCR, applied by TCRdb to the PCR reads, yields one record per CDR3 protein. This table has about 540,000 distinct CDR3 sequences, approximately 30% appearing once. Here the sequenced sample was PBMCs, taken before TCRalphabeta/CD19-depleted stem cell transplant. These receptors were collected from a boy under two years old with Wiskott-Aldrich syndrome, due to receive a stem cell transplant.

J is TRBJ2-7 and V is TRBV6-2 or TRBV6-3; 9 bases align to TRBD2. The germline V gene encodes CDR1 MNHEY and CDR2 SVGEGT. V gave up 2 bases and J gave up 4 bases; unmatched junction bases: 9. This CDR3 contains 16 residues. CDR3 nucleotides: TGTGCCAGCAGTTACCCATCCGGGACTAGCTTTTACGAGCAGTACTTC. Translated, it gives CASSYPSGTSFYEQYF.

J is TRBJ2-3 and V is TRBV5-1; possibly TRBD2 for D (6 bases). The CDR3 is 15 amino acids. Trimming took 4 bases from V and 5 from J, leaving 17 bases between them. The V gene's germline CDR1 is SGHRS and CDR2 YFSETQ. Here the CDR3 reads CASSAAREWGDTQYF. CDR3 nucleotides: TGCGCCAGCAGCGCGGCCCGGGAGTGGGGAGATACGCAGTATTTT.

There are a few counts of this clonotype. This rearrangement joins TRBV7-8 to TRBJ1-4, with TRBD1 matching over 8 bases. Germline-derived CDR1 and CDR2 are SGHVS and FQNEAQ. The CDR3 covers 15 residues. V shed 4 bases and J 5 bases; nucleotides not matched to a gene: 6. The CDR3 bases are TGTGCCAGCAGCTACGGACAGGGCATGAATGAAAAACTGTTTTTT. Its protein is CASSYGQGMNEKLFF.

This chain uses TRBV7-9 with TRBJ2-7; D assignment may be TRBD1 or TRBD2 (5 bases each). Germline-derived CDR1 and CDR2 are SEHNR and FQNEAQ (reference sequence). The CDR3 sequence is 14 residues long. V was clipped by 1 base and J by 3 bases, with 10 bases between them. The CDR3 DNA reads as TGTGCCAGCAGCTTAGGGGGGACCTACTACGAGCAGTACTTC. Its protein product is CASSLGGTYYEQYF.

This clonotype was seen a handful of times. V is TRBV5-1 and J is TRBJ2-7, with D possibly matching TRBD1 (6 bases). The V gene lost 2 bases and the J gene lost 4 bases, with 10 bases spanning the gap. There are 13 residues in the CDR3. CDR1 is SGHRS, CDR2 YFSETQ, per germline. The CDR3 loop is CASSFQGHYEQYF. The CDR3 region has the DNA TGCGCCAGCAGCTTTCAGGGGCATTACGAGCAGTACTTC.

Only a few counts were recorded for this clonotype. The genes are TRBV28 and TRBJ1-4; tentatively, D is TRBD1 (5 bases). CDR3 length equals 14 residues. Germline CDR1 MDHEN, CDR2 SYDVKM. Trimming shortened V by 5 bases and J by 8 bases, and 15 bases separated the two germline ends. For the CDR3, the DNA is TGTGCCAGCAGTAGATTGGGGCTCCGGGAAAAACTGTTTTTT. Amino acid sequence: CASSRLGLREKLFF. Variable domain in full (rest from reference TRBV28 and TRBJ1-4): DVKVTQSSRYLVKRTGEKVFLECVQDMDHENMFWYRQDPGLGLRLIYFSYDVKMKEKGDIPEGYSVSREKKERFSLILESASTNQTSMYLCASSRLGLREKLFFGSGTQLSVL.

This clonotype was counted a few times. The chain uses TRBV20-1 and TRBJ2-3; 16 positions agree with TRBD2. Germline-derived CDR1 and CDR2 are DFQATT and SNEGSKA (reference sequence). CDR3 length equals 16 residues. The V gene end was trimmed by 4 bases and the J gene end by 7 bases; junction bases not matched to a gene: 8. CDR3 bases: TGCAGTGCTATCCCGGGACTAGCGGGAGGGCCACATACGCAGTATTTT. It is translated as CSAIPGLAGGPHTQYF.

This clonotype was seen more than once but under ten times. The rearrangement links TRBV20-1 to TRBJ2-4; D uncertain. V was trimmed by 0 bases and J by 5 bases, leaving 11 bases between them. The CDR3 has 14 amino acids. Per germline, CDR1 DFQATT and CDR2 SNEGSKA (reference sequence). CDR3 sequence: CSARDAAQQNIQYF. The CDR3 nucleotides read TGCAGTGCTAGAGATGCGGCACAGCAAAACATTCAGTACTTC.

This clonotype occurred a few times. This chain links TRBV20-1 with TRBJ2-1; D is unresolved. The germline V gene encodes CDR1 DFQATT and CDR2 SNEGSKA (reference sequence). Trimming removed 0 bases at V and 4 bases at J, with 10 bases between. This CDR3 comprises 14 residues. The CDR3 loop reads CSARDMLLYNEQFF. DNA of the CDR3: TGCAGTGCTAGAGATATGTTATTGTACAATGAGCAGTTCTTC.

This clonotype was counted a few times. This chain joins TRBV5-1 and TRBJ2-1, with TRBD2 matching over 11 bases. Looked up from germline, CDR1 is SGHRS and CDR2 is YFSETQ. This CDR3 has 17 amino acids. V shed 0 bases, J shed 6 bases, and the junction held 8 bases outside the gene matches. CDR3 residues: CASSLGLAGSIGNEQFF. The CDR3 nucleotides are TGCGCCAGCAGCTTGGGACTAGCGGGAAGTATTGGCAATGAGCAGTTCTTC.